This entry lists 20 T cell receptor beta chains sequenced from one sample in a study of vaccination and CD4 T cells after COVID-19. No cognate antigen is known for these TCRs. Sequencing of the DNA from cultured CD4+ T cells was carried out with the Oncomine TCR Beta short-read assay. TCRdb fed the PCR reads into MiXCR, producing one record per CDR3 protein. The table shows over 10,000 distinct CDR3 sequences, with 40% to 55% occurring only once. The treatment was: approximately 9-day PBMC culture with coronavirus spike peptide pools or control peptides (ViraFEST assay). Source: CD4+ T cells from blood, cultured in vitro, taken after SARS-CoV-2 vaccination. The origin of the receptors is a human donor who had recovered from COVID-19.

This clonotype was counted a few times. The V call is TRBV10-1, the J call TRBJ2-3, with D perhaps matching TRBD2 (6 bases). Trimming shortened V by 6 bases and J by 2 bases, and 12 bases separated the two germline ends. CDR1 and CDR2 (germline): WNHNN, SYGVQD (reference sequence). This CDR3 has 14 residues. The CDR3 loop reads CASSETRDTDTQYF. CDR3 in DNA: TGCGCCAGCAGCGAGACTAGAGACACAGATACGCAGTATTTT.

The chain uses TRBV27 and TRBJ1-2; 9 nucleotides align to TRBD1. The CDR3 totals 16 residues. Germline CDR1 reads MNHEY; CDR2 reads SMNVEV (reference sequence). V lost 0 bases, J lost 1 base, and 3 bases stayed unmatched. The CDR3: CASSLSRDRDNYGYTF. CDR3 nucleotides: TGTGCCAGCAGTTTATCCCGGGACAGGGATAACTATGGCTACACCTTC.

The CDR3 bases are TGCAGTGCTAAGACAGGGCCAGATACGCAGTATTTT. It encodes CSAKTGPDTQYF. The chain carries TRBV20-1 and TRBJ2-3, with 7 bases lining up with TRBD1. The V gene's germline CDR1 is DFQATT and CDR2 SNEGSKA (reference sequence). The CDR3 totals 12 residues. V lost 4 bases to trimming and J lost 4 bases; unmatched junction nucleotides: 2.

This chain uses TRBV5-1 with TRBJ1-2; D is undetermined. CDR1 and CDR2 from the germline V gene are SGHRS and YFSETQ. The CDR3 runs to 14 residues. V gave up 0 bases and J gave up 3 bases, with 9 bases separating them. CDR3 DNA: TGCGCCAGCAGCTTGGGATCCAGAGACTATGGCTACACCTTC. This translates into CASSLGSRDYGYTF.

This chain connects TRBV10-3 to TRBJ1-4; D is unresolved. This CDR3 is 15 amino acids long. Germline V gives CDR1 ENHRY, CDR2 SYGVKD. V was cut by 0 bases and J by 5 bases, with 10 bases left in between. CDR3 region: CAISESRLSNEKLFF. The CDR3 DNA sequence: TGTGCCATCAGTGAGTCGAGGCTGAGCAATGAAAAACTGTTTTTT.

This clonotype occurred a few times. The chain links TRBV7-2 to TRBJ1-3; D uncertain. Germline V gene data show CDR1 as SGHTA and CDR2 as FQGNSA. This CDR3 contains 18 residues. V shed 1 base and J shed 2 bases, with 18 bases lying between them. CDR3 DNA: TGTGCCAGCAGCTTAGAACGTCCGGACGGACCGACTGGAAACACCATATATTTT. This encodes CASSLERPDGPTGNTIYF.

The table lists this clonotype with a count of one. J is TRBJ2-7 and V is TRBV25-1; D may match TRBD1 or TRBD2 (5 bases each). CDR1 MGHDK and CDR2 SYGVNS come from the germline V gene. This CDR3 has 12 residues. Trimming pared 4 bases from V and 1 base from J, leaving 5 bases between. The CDR3 sequence: CASSGGSYEQYF. The CDR3 nucleotides are TGTGCCAGCAGTGGGGGGTCCTACGAGCAGTACTTC.

This clonotype was seen only a few times. The V gene is TRBV11-2, the J gene TRBJ2-5; D unclear. The CDR3 spans 14 residues. Trimming left V 5 bases short and J 4 bases short, with 14 bases between. In germline, CDR1 is SGHAT, CDR2 FQNNGV. The CDR3 region is CASSGRGVTETQYF. For the CDR3, the DNA is TGTGCCAGCAGCGGAAGAGGCGTGACAGAGACCCAGTACTTC. The full variable domain, its missing parts supplied by reference TRBV11-2 and TRBJ2-5, is EAGVAQSPRYKIIEKRQSVAFWCNPISGHATLYWYQQILGQGPKLLIQFQNNGVVDDSQLPKDRFSAERLKGVDSTLKIQPAKLEDSAVYLCASSGRGVTETQYFGPGTRLLVL.

The chain joins TRBV5-6 to TRBJ2-7, with 10 bases aligning to TRBD2. The CDR3 covers 15 residues. Germline values: CDR1 SGHDT, CDR2 YYEEEE. The junction had 5 bases not matched to a gene; V was cut back by 3 bases and J by 2 bases. The CDR3 loop reads CASSSSGRAPYEQYF. DNA of the CDR3: TGTGCCAGCAGCTCGAGCGGGAGGGCTCCCTACGAGCAGTACTTC.

This chain connects TRBV20-1 to TRBJ2-1, with TRBD2 matching 11 bases. J gave up 5 bases and V 6 bases, and 3 bases lay outside the gene matches. The CDR3 sequence is 13 residues long. Germline values: CDR1 DFQATT, CDR2 SNEGSKA (reference sequence). The CDR3 DNA sequence: TGCAGTGCGCCGGGACTAGCGGACAATGAGCAGTTCTTC. Translating it yields CSAPGLADNEQFF.

The gene calls are TRBV20-1 and TRBJ2-3; 10 bases are shared with TRBD2. This CDR3 region has 15 residues. The V segment lost 6 bases and the J segment 6 bases; nucleotides outside the gene matches: 12. In germline, CDR1 is DFQATT, CDR2 SNEGSKA (reference sequence). CDR3 sequence: CSATGGTSAPDTQYF. The CDR3 nucleotides are TGCAGTGCCACAGGGGGGACTAGCGCTCCGGATACGCAGTATTTT.

The rearrangement joins TRBV6-2 or TRBV6-3 to TRBJ2-3; D is ambiguous. The CDR3 length is 11 residues. Per germline, CDR1 MNHEY and CDR2 SVGEGT. Trimming left V 6 bases short and J 7 bases short, with 8 bases between. CDR3 protein: CASSPAYTQYF. The CDR3, as DNA: TGTGCCAGCAGCCCCGCCTATACGCAGTATTTT.

Only a few counts were recorded for this clonotype. J is TRBJ1-6 and V is TRBV7-8; D is unclear. Trimming left V 5 bases short and J 9 bases short, with 14 bases between. The CDR3 is 14 amino acids. Germline loops: CDR1 SGHVS, CDR2 FQNEAQ. CDR3 amino acids: CASSLPRGFSPLHF. DNA of the CDR3: TGTGCCAGCAGCCTCCCGCGAGGTTTTTCACCCCTCCACTTT.

The V gene is TRBV6-5, the J gene TRBJ2-5, with D hard to call. This CDR3 is 16 amino acids long. CDR1 and CDR2 (germline): MNHEY, SVGAGI. Trimming left V 0 bases short and J 1 base short, with 12 bases between. The CDR3: CASSYSWSRAQETQYF. In DNA form, the CDR3 reads TGTGCCAGCAGTTACTCGTGGAGTCGGGCCCAAGAGACCCAGTACTTC.

This chain joins TRBV19 and TRBJ2-3; D perhaps matches TRBD1 (6 bases). Germline V gene sequence: CDR1 LNHDA, CDR2 SQIVND (reference sequence). V was cut by 8 bases and J by 0 bases, with 18 bases left in between. The CDR3 has 16 amino acids. The CDR3 DNA reads as TGTGCCAGTCTGGGGACGGGACACCCTAGCACAGATACGCAGTATTTT. Translation: CASLGTGHPSTDTQYF.

The V and J genes are TRBV6-1 and TRBJ2-7, with D perhaps matching TRBD1 or TRBD2 (5 bases each). The CDR3 is 12 amino acids. Trimming pared 7 bases from V and 6 bases from J, leaving 13 bases between. Per the germline V gene, CDR1 is MNHNS and CDR2 is SASEGT. The CDR3, as DNA: TGTGCCAGCACGGGACCCTCGTCCGAGCAGTACTTC. This gives the protein CASTGPSSEQYF.

This clonotype was seen a handful of times. The genes are TRBV27 and TRBJ2-7; 7 bases match TRBD1. Germline values: CDR1 MNHEY, CDR2 SMNVEV (reference sequence). J gave up 5 bases and V 0 bases, and 10 bases lay outside the gene matches. The CDR3 spans 16 residues. CDR3 sequence: CASSLSITGVSNEQYF. CDR3 DNA: TGTGCCAGCAGTTTATCGATCACAGGGGTAAGCAACGAGCAGTACTTC.

By share of the sample, this clonotype is medium-sized. The chain joins TRBV2 to TRBJ2-1; TRBD2 aligns across 9 bases. Germline V gene sequence: CDR1 SNHLY, CDR2 FYNNEI. V trimming: 4 bases; J trimming: 4 bases; junction bases outside the gene matches: 5. CDR3 length: 15 residues. The CDR3 is CASSVVTSGYNEQFF. The CDR3 DNA reads as TGTGCCAGCAGTGTAGTGACTAGCGGATACAATGAGCAGTTCTTC. Based on the CDR3 plus reference TRBV2 and TRBJ2-1, the full variable domain is EPEVTQTPSHQVTQMGQEVILRCVPISNHLYFYWYRQILGQKVEFLVSFYNNEISEKSEIFDDQFSVERPDGSNFTLKIRSTKLEDSAMYFCASSVVTSGYNEQFFGPGTRLTVL.

This sequence joins TRBV7-9 and TRBJ2-1; 10 bases map to TRBD2. The V segment lost 8 bases and the J segment 9 bases; nucleotides outside the gene matches: 7. Germline values: CDR1 SEHNR, CDR2 FQNEAQ (reference sequence). The CDR3 has 13 amino acids. In DNA, the CDR3 is TGTGCCAGCCGGCTAGCGGGAGTTTCTGAGCAGTTCTTC. It encodes CASRLAGVSEQFF.

This chain's CDR3 is CSARSGQLNTEAFF. The CDR3 DNA is TGCAGTGCTAGATCGGGACAGTTGAACACTGAAGCTTTCTTT. The V call is TRBV20-1, the J call TRBJ1-1; TRBD1 matches 7 bases. J was trimmed by 0 bases and V by 2 bases; bases with no gene match: 3. CDR1 DFQATT and CDR2 SNEGSKA come from the germline V gene (reference sequence). CDR3 size: 14 residues.